This T cell receptor beta chain was sequenced for a study of Ad26.COV2.S vaccination and SARS-CoV-2 variants. The table lists this clone with a few counts. Its antigen is unidentified. Study conclusions and caveats: In TCR breadth and depth analyses, total T cell responses may have been underestimated.

The germline CDR1 and CDR2 sequences are SEHNR and FQNEAQ (reference sequence). V was clipped by 2 bases and J by 2 bases, with 12 bases between them. This CDR3 spans 16 amino acids. The repertoire was sequenced with immunoSEQ multiplex PCR; TCRdb's copy has only in-frame clones and lacks some. The sample has hundreds of thousands of clones, 75% to 90% seen once. The treatment here: roughly 18 received Ad26.COV2.S at low or high dose, single or two shots; roughly 5 received placebo; per-sample allocation not given. On day 63 after the first injection, vaccine and placebo recipients gave samples. Aged 18-55 years, donor was enrolled in Boston in 2020.

V usage is TRBV7-9 and J usage is TRBJ1-4, with unresolved D. This specimen was peripheral blood, taken in a trial of Ad26.COV2.S vaccine versus placebo. The clonotype comes from a person aged 18 to 65 who received the Ad26.COV2.S COVID-19 vaccine or a placebo. In nucleotides, the CDR3 is TGTGCCAGCAGCTTAATTTCGTGGGCGACTAATGAAAAACTGTTTTTT. Translating it yields CASSLISWATNEKLFF.